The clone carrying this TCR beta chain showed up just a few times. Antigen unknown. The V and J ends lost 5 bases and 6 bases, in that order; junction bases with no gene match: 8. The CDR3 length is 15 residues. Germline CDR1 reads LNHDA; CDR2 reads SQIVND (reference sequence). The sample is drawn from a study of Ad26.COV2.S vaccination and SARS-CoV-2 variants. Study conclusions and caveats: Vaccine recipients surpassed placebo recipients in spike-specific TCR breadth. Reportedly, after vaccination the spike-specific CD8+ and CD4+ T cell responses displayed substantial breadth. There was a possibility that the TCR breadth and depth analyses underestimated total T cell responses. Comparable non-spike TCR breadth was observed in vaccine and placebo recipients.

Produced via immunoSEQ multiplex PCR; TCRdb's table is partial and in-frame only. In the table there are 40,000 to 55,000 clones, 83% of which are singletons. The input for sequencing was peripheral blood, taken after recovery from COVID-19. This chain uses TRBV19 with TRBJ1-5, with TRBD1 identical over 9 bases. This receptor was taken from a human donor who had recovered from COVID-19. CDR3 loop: CASSAGQGGFQPQHF. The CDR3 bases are TGTGCCAGTAGTGCGGGACAGGGAGGGTTTCAGCCCCAGCATTTT.